This T cell receptor (beta chain) was found in a study of T-cell reconstitution after alpha-beta-depleted transplantation in children. Study-wide results and limits: Several patients had high TCRbeta diversity at day 60; it came from surviving recipient T cells and thymic progenitors. At one year after transplant, newly produced T cells mostly accounted for T-cell counts and diversity. Several hundred graft clones that had expanded were reportedly the source of alpha-beta T cells about two months after transplant.

The authors prepared the TCRbeta library with unique molecular identifiers. Via MiXCR, TCRdb re-called the PCR reads, giving one row per CDR3 protein. Of about 980,000 distinct CDR3 sequences listed, 25% to 35% are singletons. The CDR3 has 17 amino acids. V shed 4 bases and J shed 5 bases, with 23 bases lying between them. Looked up from germline, CDR1 is MNHEY and CDR2 is SMNVEV (reference sequence). As to this clonotype: The antigen is undetermined.

This clonotype was sampled from a boy in the first two years of life who had a stem cell transplant for SCID, so the T cells may come from the graft donor. The source was PBMCs, mostly from graft donor cells, collected 360 days after TCRalphabeta/CD19-depleted stem cell transplant. The chain uses TRBV27 and TRBJ2-5; D may be TRBD1 or TRBD2 (5 bases each). CDR3 loop: CASSSWLGDPSRETQYF. The CDR3 DNA reads TGTGCCAGCAGTTCCTGGTTAGGGGACCCCTCCAGGGAGACCCAGTACTTC.